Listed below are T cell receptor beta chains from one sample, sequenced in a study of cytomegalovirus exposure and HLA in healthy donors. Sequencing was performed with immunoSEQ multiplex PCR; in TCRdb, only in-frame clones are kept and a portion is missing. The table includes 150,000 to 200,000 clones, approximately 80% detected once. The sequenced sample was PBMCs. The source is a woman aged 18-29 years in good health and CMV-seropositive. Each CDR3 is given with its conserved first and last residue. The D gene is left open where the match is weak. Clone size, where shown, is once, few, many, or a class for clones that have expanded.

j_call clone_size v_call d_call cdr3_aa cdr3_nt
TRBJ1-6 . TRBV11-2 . CASSLQSTNSPLHF TGTGCCAGCAGCTTACAAAGCACGAATTCACCCCTCCACTTT
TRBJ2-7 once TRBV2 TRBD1 CASSEAGTAEQYF TGTGCCAGCAGTGAAGCGGGGACAGCCGAGCAGTACTTC
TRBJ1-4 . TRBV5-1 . CASSLMGATNEKLFF TGCGCCAGCAGCTTGATGGGGGCGACTAATGAAAAACTGTTTTTT
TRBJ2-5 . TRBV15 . CATSRDQGQQETQYF TGTGCCACCAGCAGAGATCAGGGCCAACAAGAGACCCAGTACTTC
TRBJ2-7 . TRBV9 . CASSAETGSFIEQYF TGTGCCAGCAGCGCCGAAACCGGGAGCTTCATCGAGCAGTACTTC
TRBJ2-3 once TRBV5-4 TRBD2 CASSLDSGNTDTQYF TGTGCCAGCAGCTTGGATAGCGGGAACACAGATACGCAGTATTTT
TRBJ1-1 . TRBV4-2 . CASSQDTGTNTEAFF TGTGCCAGCAGCCAAGATACAGGGACGAACACTGAAGCTTTCTTT
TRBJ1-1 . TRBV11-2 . CASSLLNTEAFF TGTGCCAGCAGCCTCCTAAACACTGAAGCTTTCTTT
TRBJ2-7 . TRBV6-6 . CASSWGLDYEQYF TGTGCCAGCAGTTGGGGCTTAGACTACGAGCAGTACTTC
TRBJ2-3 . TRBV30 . CAWAIWGGLGDTQYF TGTGCCTGGGCTATCTGGGGGGGGCTGGGGGATACGCAGTATTTT
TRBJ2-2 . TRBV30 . CAWSVTGSSGELFF TGTGCCTGGAGTGTAACAGGGTCGAGCGGGGAGCTGTTTTTT
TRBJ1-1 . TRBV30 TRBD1 CACSRTGGGMNTEAFF TGTGCCTGCTCCCGGACAGGGGGCGGGATGAACACTGAAGCTTTCTTT
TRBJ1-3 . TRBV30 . CAWSETRVAGNTIYF TGTGCCTGGAGCGAGACCCGGGTCGCTGGAAACACCATATATTTT
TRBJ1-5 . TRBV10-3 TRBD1 CAISGTGESQPQHF TGTGCCATCAGCGGGACAGGGGAGAGTCAGCCCCAGCATTTT
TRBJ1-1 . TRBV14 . CASSLVGGTEAFF TGTGCCAGCAGCCTAGTAGGGGGTACTGAAGCTTTCTTT
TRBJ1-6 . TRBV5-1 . CASSLLADTTNSPLHF TGCGCCAGCAGCCTCCTCGCGGACACAACGAATTCACCCCTCCACTTT